The 28 T cell receptor beta chains below all came from one sample that was sequenced in a study of blood T cell repertoires in COVID-19 (dated by TCRdb to between 2020 and 2021). The method behind the library was the immunoSEQ multiplex PCR assay. Held by TCRdb, this immuneACCESS table contains in-frame sequences only and omits some clones. Under half of the omission traces to an unresolved V gene where checked; the cause of the rest is unknown. This sample lists some 30,000 clones; about 86% were detected once. The ten largest make up under 30% of the sample. Sequenced material: peripheral blood. These receptors originate from a human donor in a cohort sampled during active COVID-19.

This rearrangement joins TRBV3-1 (or the pseudogene TRBV3-2) to TRBJ2-5; 7 bases fit TRBD2. Looked up from germline, CDR1 is LGHDT and CDR2 is YNNKEL (reference sequence). J lost 3 bases, V lost 5 bases, and 6 bases had no gene match. The CDR3 length is 14 residues. The CDR3 is CASSFSSGKETQYF. CDR3 nucleotides: TGTGCCAGCAGCTTCTCTAGCGGCAAAGAGACCCAGTACTTC.

The chain is built from TRBV27 and TRBJ2-5, with 8 positions matching TRBD2. The CDR3 sequence is 16 residues long. Germline loops: CDR1 MNHEY, CDR2 SMNVEV (reference sequence). V lost 5 bases, J lost 7 bases, and 15 bases stayed unmatched. The CDR3 protein is CASSPRGGMGTGTQYF. CDR3 bases: TGTGCCAGCAGTCCCCGGGGGGGCATGGGAACGGGGACCCAGTACTTC.

The genes are TRBV18 and TRBJ1-6; the D gene is possibly TRBD1 (6 bases). Trimming took 4 bases from V and 6 from J, leaving 16 bases between them. Germline CDR1 and CDR2: KGHSH and LQKENI. The CDR3 spans 16 residues. In DNA form, the CDR3 reads TGTGCCAGCTCACGAGATGCAGGGGCGACTAATTCACCCCTCCACTTT. Translated: CASSRDAGATNSPLHF.

This chain links TRBV6-2 or TRBV6-3 with TRBJ2-1; tentatively, D is TRBD2 (5 bases). The germline V gene has CDR1 MNHEY and CDR2 SVGEGT. The V end was cut by 6 bases, the J end by 8 bases, with 17 bases between. The CDR3 spans 14 residues. In DNA, the CDR3 is TGTGCCAGCAGCCAGAAGGCGTTGCGGGATGAGCAGTTCTTC. Translated: CASSQKALRDEQFF.

The chain is built from TRBV6-5 and TRBJ1-4; 10 bases match TRBD1. This CDR3 has 15 amino acids. Per germline, CDR1 MNHEY and CDR2 SVGAGI. The V segment lost 6 bases and the J segment 8 bases; nucleotides outside the gene matches: 9. The CDR3 here is CASRRPGQGSEKLFF. The CDR3 region has the DNA TGTGCCAGCAGACGACCGGGACAGGGGAGCGAAAAACTGTTTTTT.

This clone has just one count. V and J are TRBV27 and TRBJ1-6; 7 bases are a match to TRBD1. The ends lost 5 bases at V and 7 bases at J; junction bases unmatched: 11. The CDR3 loop spans 16 amino acids. Germline V gene lookup returns CDR1 MNHEY and CDR2 SMNVEV (reference sequence). The CDR3 nucleotides read TGTGCCAGCAGTACAGGGGTGTGGCAGGGGAATTCACCCCTCCACTTT. Its translation is CASSTGVWQGNSPLHF.

This sequence joins TRBV30 and TRBJ2-7; the match to TRBD2 covers 9 bases. The CDR3 length is 13 residues. With V trimmed by 6 bases and J by 5 bases, 8 bases remained unmatched. CDR1 and CDR2 (germline): GTSNPN, SVGIG (reference sequence). CDR3 in DNA: TGTGCCTGCCGGCGGGGGGGCCTCGACGAGCAGTACTTC. Translated: CACRRGGLDEQYF.

A single count supports this clone. The chain employs TRBV6-5 and TRBJ1-1; D may be TRBD1 (6 bases). CDR1 is MNHEY, CDR2 SVGAGI, per germline. Trimming took 6 bases from V and 4 from J, leaving 18 bases between them. This CDR3 is built from 15 residues. The CDR3 here is CASRPNHWTATEAFF. In DNA, the CDR3 is TGTGCCAGCAGGCCTAACCATTGGACAGCCACTGAAGCTTTCTTT.

The gene calls are TRBV19 and TRBJ1-6; TRBD1 aligns across 8 bases. The V segment lost 9 bases and the J segment 7 bases; nucleotides outside the gene matches: 8. Germline CDR1 and CDR2: LNHDA and SQIVND (reference sequence). This CDR3 has 14 residues. CDR3 sequence reads: CASEPGTGNSPLHF. The CDR3 DNA sequence: TGTGCCAGCGAGCCCGGGACAGGCAATTCACCCCTCCACTTT.

The chain couples TRBV7-6 to TRBJ1-3; D gene ambiguous. Trimming took off 4 bases at V and 0 bases at J, with 10 bases between the two ends. The CDR3 spans 15 residues. Germline CDR1 reads SGHVS; CDR2 reads FNYEAQ. The CDR3 spells CASSWSHTSGNTIYF. As DNA, the CDR3 is TGTGCCAGCAGCTGGAGTCATACCTCTGGAAACACCATATATTTT.

This chain links TRBV21-1 with TRBJ1-1. TRBV21-1 constitutes a pseudogene. The CDR3 is 17 residues long. The CDR3 nucleotides read TGTGCCAGCAGCAAAGAGGCCCCAATGGACTTTTACACTGAAGCTTTCTTT. It translates to CASSKEAPMDFYTEAFF.

The chain recombines TRBV13 with TRBJ2-7, with 8 bases that match TRBD1. The J segment lost 3 bases and the V segment lost 5 bases, leaving 12 bases of the junction unmatched. CDR1 and CDR2 (germline): PRHDT, FYEKMQ (reference sequence). This CDR3 is 16 amino acids long. Here the CDR3 reads CASSPGSGGADYEQYF. The CDR3 nucleotides are TGTGCCAGCAGCCCCGGTTCAGGGGGCGCCGACTACGAGCAGTACTTC.

The chain employs TRBV7-8 and TRBJ1-2; 7 bases map to TRBD1. The CDR3 length is 15 residues. J was trimmed by 0 bases and V by 3 bases; bases with no gene match: 4. Germline assignment: CDR1 SGHVS and CDR2 FQNEAQ. CDR3 sequence: CASSLWTGPNYGYTF. Here the CDR3 DNA reads TGTGCCAGCAGCTTGTGGACAGGCCCTAACTATGGCTACACCTTC. Together with reference TRBV7-8 and TRBJ1-2, the CDR3 gives the full variable domain: GAGVSQSPRYKVAKRGQDVALRCDPISGHVSLFWYQQALGQGPEFLTYFQNEAQLDKSGLPSDRFFAERPEGSVSTLKIQRTQQEDSAVYLCASSLWTGPNYGYTFGSGTRLTVV.

The chain has TRBV3-1 (or the pseudogene TRBV3-2) and TRBJ1-2, with a tentative D call TRBD1 (5 bases). This CDR3 is built from 15 residues. V was cut by 0 bases and J by 7 bases, with 15 bases left in between. Germline-derived CDR1 and CDR2 are LGHDT and YNNKEL (reference sequence). The CDR3 coding sequence is TGTGCCAGCAGCCAAGATGGGGGAGGGGCAGGTGGCTACACCTTC. It translates to CASSQDGGGAGGYTF.

The chain's CDR3 is CASSLGSGGSYEQYF. CDR3 sequence (DNA): TGTGCCAGTAGTCTTGGCTCGGGGGGTTCCTACGAGCAGTACTTC. This chain joins TRBV19 and TRBJ2-7; 7 bases are shared with TRBD2. The germline V gene has CDR1 LNHDA and CDR2 SQIVND (reference sequence). V lost 5 bases to trimming and J lost 1 base; unmatched junction nucleotides: 8. The CDR3 length is 15 residues.

The rearrangement joins TRBV11-2 to TRBJ1-1, with D possibly TRBD1 on 5 matching bases. The CDR3 loop spans 17 amino acids. CDR1 and CDR2 from the germline V gene are SGHAT and FQNNGV. Trimming took off 1 base at V and 1 base at J, with 16 bases between the two ends. The CDR3 sequence is CASSLGRGRVGNTEAFF. CDR3 DNA: TGTGCCAGCAGCTTAGGGAGGGGACGGGTTGGGAACACTGAAGCTTTCTTT.

J is TRBJ1-5 and V is TRBV6-5, with 8 bases lining up with TRBD1. V gave up 6 bases and J gave up 7 bases; unmatched junction bases: 5. CDR3 length: 13 amino acids. Germline CDR1 MNHEY, CDR2 SVGAGI. CDR3 in DNA: TGTGCCAGCAGCGTGACAGGGGTCCAGCCCCAGCATTTT. Its protein is CASSVTGVQPQHF.

This rearrangement joins TRBV7-6 to TRBJ2-5, with a tentative D call TRBD1 (7 bases). Trimming removed 1 base at V and 5 bases at J, with 14 bases between. Germline CDR1 SGHVS, CDR2 FNYEAQ. The CDR3 has 15 residues. The CDR3 sequence is CASSLEGGGRETQYF. The DNA for the CDR3 is TGTGCCAGCAGCTTAGAAGGAGGGGGCCGGGAGACCCAGTACTTC. Based on the CDR3 plus reference TRBV7-6 and TRBJ2-5, the full variable domain is GAGVSQSPRYKVTKRGQDVALRCDPISGHVSLYWYRQALGQGPEFLTYFNYEAQQDKSGLPNDRFSAERPEGSISTLTIQRTEQRDSAMYRCASSLEGGGRETQYFGPGTRLLVL.

This clone appeared a single time. J is TRBJ1-4 and V is TRBV5-4; D uncertain. V shed 0 bases and J shed 8 bases, with 11 bases lying between them. The CDR3 is made up of 14 amino acids. Looked up from germline, CDR1 is SGHNT and CDR2 is YYREEE (reference sequence). CDR3 region: CASSLAGLEEKLFF. DNA of the CDR3: TGTGCCAGCAGCTTGGCGGGATTGGAGGAAAAACTGTTTTTT.

The V and J genes are TRBV19 and TRBJ2-5, with a possible D match to TRBD1 (5 bases). The germline V gene has CDR1 LNHDA and CDR2 SQIVND (reference sequence). This CDR3 is 13 amino acids long. Trimming took 5 bases from V and 2 from J, leaving 9 bases between them. The CDR3 spells CASSSDTQETQYF. CDR3 in DNA: TGTGCCAGTAGTTCGGACACGCAAGAGACCCAGTACTTC.

The chain employs TRBV7-2 and TRBJ1-2, with 7 bases lining up with TRBD1. Germline CDR1 SGHTA, CDR2 FQGNSA. This CDR3 is built from 15 residues. The trim removed 0 bases at V and 7 bases at J, leaving 8 bases unmatched. The CDR3 loop is CASSLAEGQGGGYTF. CDR3 in DNA: TGTGCCAGCAGCTTAGCGGAGGGGCAGGGGGGTGGCTACACCTTC.

The chain uses TRBV5-1 and TRBJ2-2, with 9 bases aligning to TRBD1. After removal of 5 bases from V and 2 bases from J, the junction contained 4 bases not matched to a gene. The germline V gene encodes CDR1 SGHRS and CDR2 YFSETQ. The CDR3 is 15 amino acids. CDR3 coding DNA: TGCGCCAGCAGGTTGACAGGGGGTAACACCGGGGAGCTGTTTTTT. This codes for CASRLTGGNTGELFF.

This clone is medium-sized (0.01 to 0.1%) within its sample. V and J are TRBV5-6 and TRBJ1-2; 7 bases line up with TRBD1. The CDR3 consists of 13 residues. CDR1 and CDR2 from the germline V gene are SGHDT and YYEEEE. V lost 5 bases, J lost 7 bases, and 8 bases stayed unmatched. CDR3 sequence: CASSRDRALGYTF. The CDR3 DNA reads TGTGCCAGCAGTCGCGACAGGGCGCTTGGCTACACCTTC.

The V call is TRBV5-1, the J call TRBJ1-2; perhaps TRBD1 as D (6 bases). Germline V gene lookup returns CDR1 SGHRS and CDR2 YFSETQ. This CDR3 is 14 amino acids long. Trimming shortened V by 6 bases and J by 5 bases, and 17 bases separated the two germline ends. The DNA of the CDR3 is TGCGCCAGCACCCCGGGGGGGGCAAGGTATGGCTACACCTTC. Translation gives CASTPGGARYGYTF.

V usage is TRBV7-9 and J usage is TRBJ1-1, with 8 bases matching TRBD1. The length of the CDR3 is 15 residues. J gave up 3 bases and V 5 bases, and 8 bases lay outside the gene matches. Germline loops: CDR1 SEHNR, CDR2 FQNEAQ (reference sequence). Here the CDR3 reads CASSPRQGRDTEAFF. The CDR3 bases are TGTGCCAGCAGCCCCCGACAGGGGCGCGACACTGAAGCTTTCTTT.

The CDR3 is CASSEVGGQNSPLHF. For the CDR3, the DNA is TGTGCCAGCAGTGAAGTTGGGGGCCAAAATTCACCCCTCCACTTT. The chain combines TRBV6-1 with TRBJ1-6, with D perhaps TRBD1 (6 bases). CDR3 length: 15 amino acids. Trimming cost V 1 base and J 7 bases, with 11 bases left between them. Per germline, CDR1 MNHNS and CDR2 SASEGT.

The rearrangement uses TRBV11-2 and TRBJ1-2; 7 bases are a match to TRBD1. The V gene's germline CDR1 is SGHAT and CDR2 FQNNGV. The CDR3 is 15 amino acids. The junction had 8 bases not matched to a gene; V was cut back by 3 bases and J by 4 bases. Here the CDR3 reads CASSFRAGGPYGYTF. As DNA, the CDR3 is TGTGCCAGCAGCTTCCGCGCAGGGGGGCCCTATGGCTACACCTTC.

This chain's CDR3 is CASSSTRDQPQHF. CDR3 nucleotides: TGTGCCAGCAGCTCGACGAGGGATCAGCCCCAGCATTTT. The chain employs TRBV5-5 and TRBJ1-5; D remains ambiguous. The germline V and J ends were trimmed by 3 bases and 5 bases, with 9 bases remaining between them. The CDR3 is made up of 13 amino acids. CDR1 and CDR2 (germline): SGHKS, YYEKEE (reference sequence).